Described below is a single T cell receptor beta chain sequence and its context. The CDR3 contains 15 residues. CDR1 is MNHEY, CDR2 SVGAGI, per germline. After removal of 3 bases from V and 7 bases from J, the junction contained 9 bases not matched to a gene. This entry belongs to a study of cytomegalovirus exposure and HLA in healthy donors. PCR employed 60 Vbeta and 13 Jbeta primers. Sequencing used immunoSEQ multiplex PCR; TCRdb keeps in-frame clones, though not all of them. The table includes 55,000 to 65,000 clones, approximately 85% detected once. The chain uses TRBV6-5 and TRBJ1-1; 9 bases are shared with TRBD1. This receptor was taken from a female donor in good health and CMV-seronegative. What was sequenced was PBMCs. This chain's CDR3 is CASSYSGTGYGEAFF. In DNA, the CDR3 is TGTGCCAGCAGTTATTCCGGGACAGGGTATGGTGAAGCTTTCTTT.